The present T cell receptor beta chain was sequenced within a study of blood T cell repertoires in COVID-19. This clone was seen a single time. One end of the junction fails to match germline, which may point to a read error. CDR1 is KGHSH, CDR2 LQKENI, per germline. The CDR3 totals 12 residues. Assay: immunoSEQ multiplex PCR; the TCRdb copy retains only in-frame clones and omits some. This table holds about 170,000 clones, 65% to 90% found once. The sequencing sample was made of peripheral blood. This rearrangement joins TRBV18 to TRBJ1-4; 9 bases are shared with TRBD1. This clonotype was sampled from a woman between 40 and 55 years old with COVID-19, enrolled during active disease. The chain's CDR3 is CASSRDREILFF. DNA for the CDR3: TGTGCCAGCTCACGGGACAGGGAAATACTGTTTTTT. The whole variable domain, filled in from reference TRBV18 and TRBJ1-4, reads NAGVMQNPRHLVRRRGQEARLRCSPMKGHSHVYWYRQLPEEGLKFMVYLQKENIIDESGMPKERFSAEFPKEGPSILRIQQVVRGDSAAYFCASSRDREILFFGSGTQLSVL.